The entry below gives a single T cell receptor beta chain sequence along with its context. What it binds is not known. The entry originates in a study of T cells in Graves' hyperthyroidism and ophthalmopathy. Study-wide results and caveats: Most expanded thyroid clonotypes above 0.001 recurred in blood.

The CDR3 is 15 residues long. Germline values: CDR1 KGHSH, CDR2 LQKENI. With 3 bases clipped from V and 5 bases from J, the junction kept 9 bases outside the gene matches. The source material, RNA transcripts, was used to amplify TCR beta CDR3 regions. An initial round of RT-PCR targeting the TCR CDR3 relied on the HTBI primer set. TCRdb reprocessed the multiplex PCR reads via MiXCR and lists one record per CDR3 protein. The sample lists hundreds of thousands of distinct CDR3 sequences; 15% to 20% were seen once. Sequences were obtained from blood. The rearrangement links TRBV18 to TRBJ2-5; 7 bases map to TRBD1. This TCR was sampled from a woman aged 30 to 39 with Graves' hyperthyroidism. The CDR3, as DNA: TGTGCCAGCTCACCGCCGGGACAGTCCGATGAGACCCAGTACTTC. This sequence encodes CASSPPGQSDETQYF.